This TCR beta chain was sequenced for a study of breast tumors, draining lymph nodes, adjacent tissues. The study, taken as a whole, reports: That most tumor T cells come from lymph nodes remained unproven. Tumor TCR diversity was below lymph nodes but above nontumor tissue. Tumor and nontumor repertoires were significantly more similar in luminal-like than in basal-like breast cancer. Findings are consistent with lymph node origin and intratumoral expansion of most tumor T cells.

Axillary draining lymph nodes of breast cancer patients supplied the node samples. TCRdb passed the multiplex PCR reads through MiXCR, listing each CDR3 protein once. Counted here are around 120,000 distinct CDR3 sequences, 20% occurring once; the ten biggest clones make up roughly 3.5%. This clonotype appeared many times. Its matching antigen is unknown. V gave up 4 bases and J gave up 0 bases, with 6 bases separating them. CDR1 is MNHNS and CDR2 is SASEGT in the germline V gene. The CDR3 loop spans 13 amino acids. The chain uses TRBV6-1 and TRBJ2-5, with no clear D. Sequenced: axillary lymph node tissue. The receptor comes from a female donor with breast cancer. Some clones in this sample may be carry-over from other donors' samples. This CDR3 is CASSAVNQETQYF. CDR3 sequence (DNA): TGTGCCAGCAGTGCGGTGAACCAAGAGACCCAGTACTTC.